This note documents a single T cell receptor beta chain sequence. This record comes from a study of blood T cell repertoires in COVID-19. Data came from immunoSEQ multiplex PCR; TCRdb stores just in-frame clones and leaves some out. The repertoire holds fewer than 200,000 clones, with over 75% as singletons. The sequencing sample was made of peripheral blood. This sequence originates from a man aged 70-80 years with acute or convalescent COVID-19.

CDR3 amino acids: CASSPLPSGGAYNEQFF. The CDR3 bases are TGTGCCAGCAGCCCCCTCCCTAGCGGGGGGGCCTACAATGAGCAGTTCTTC. This chain connects TRBV11-2 to TRBJ2-1; TRBD2 agrees at 12 bases. Losses at the gene ends were 5 bases for V and 2 bases for J; bases not matched to a gene: 7. The V gene's germline CDR1 is SGHAT and CDR2 FQNNGV. This CDR3 spans 17 amino acids.